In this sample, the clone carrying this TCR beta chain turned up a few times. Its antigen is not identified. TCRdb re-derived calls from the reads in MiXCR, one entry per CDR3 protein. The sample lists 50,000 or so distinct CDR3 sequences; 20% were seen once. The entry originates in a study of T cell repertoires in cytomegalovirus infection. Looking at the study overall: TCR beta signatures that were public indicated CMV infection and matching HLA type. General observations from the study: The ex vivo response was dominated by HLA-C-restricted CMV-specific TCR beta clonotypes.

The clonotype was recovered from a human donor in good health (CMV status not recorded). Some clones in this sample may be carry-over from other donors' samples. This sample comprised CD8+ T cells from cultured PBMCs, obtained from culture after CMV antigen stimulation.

CDR3 in DNA: TGTGCCAGCAGCTTAGGTGCGCCCCCCGGTTCACCCCTCCACTTT. Translating gives CASSLGAPPGSPLHF. The V gene is TRBV7-9, the J gene TRBJ1-6; D is ambiguous. V lost 1 base and J lost 9, with 13 bases in between. This CDR3 contains 15 residues. From germline, CDR1 is SEHNR and CDR2 FQNEAQ (reference sequence). The full variable domain, its missing parts supplied by reference TRBV7-9 and TRBJ1-6, is DTGVSQNPRHKITKRGQNVTFRCDPISEHNRLYWYRQTLGQGPEFLTYFQNEAQLEKSRLLSDRFSAERPKGSFSTLEIQRTEQGDSAMYLCASSLGAPPGSPLHFGNGTRLTVT.